This T cell receptor (delta chain) emerged from a study of human gamma delta and Vdelta1 T cells (dated by TCRdb to 2016 to 2019). About the full investigation: In this study, the researchers looked at Delta One T cells, which are Vd1+ gamma-delta T cells, to see how well they work as cytotoxic effectors against acute myeloid leukemia.

Relative to its sample, this clone is medium-sized (0.01 to 0.1%). Its antigen is currently not known. This is likely an artifact of a read error, given a far larger clone one base away. This sample also contains other DNA sequences that code for the same CDR3. The library was generated by PCR. The run used an Illumina MiSeq. TCRdb called clones from the public reads with CATT, and repeated DNA sequences were later combined into one row. The sample contains hundreds of delta-chain clones, about 8.6% of them found a single time. About 91% of the sample belongs to the ten largest clones. Reading the germline V gene gives CDR1 TSWWSYY and CDR2 QGS. Trimming takes 4 bases from V and 1 base from J, and the germline ends sit 37 bases apart. The CDR3 numbers 23 residues from cysteine through phenylalanine. The kept DNA is CDR3 alone, 69 bases in frame from the first base.

The chain couples TRDV1 to TRDJ1; D gene: possibly TRDD2, on 7 matching bases. Material: differentiated CD27- Vdelta1 gamma-delta T cells from blood. The source is a human donor in good health. CDR3 region: CALGVFTFLPTSIYLGVTDKLIF. In nucleotide form, the sequence is TGTGCTCTTGGGGTCTTTACCTTCCTTCCGACATCTATCTACTTGGGGGTCACCGATAAACTCATCTTT.